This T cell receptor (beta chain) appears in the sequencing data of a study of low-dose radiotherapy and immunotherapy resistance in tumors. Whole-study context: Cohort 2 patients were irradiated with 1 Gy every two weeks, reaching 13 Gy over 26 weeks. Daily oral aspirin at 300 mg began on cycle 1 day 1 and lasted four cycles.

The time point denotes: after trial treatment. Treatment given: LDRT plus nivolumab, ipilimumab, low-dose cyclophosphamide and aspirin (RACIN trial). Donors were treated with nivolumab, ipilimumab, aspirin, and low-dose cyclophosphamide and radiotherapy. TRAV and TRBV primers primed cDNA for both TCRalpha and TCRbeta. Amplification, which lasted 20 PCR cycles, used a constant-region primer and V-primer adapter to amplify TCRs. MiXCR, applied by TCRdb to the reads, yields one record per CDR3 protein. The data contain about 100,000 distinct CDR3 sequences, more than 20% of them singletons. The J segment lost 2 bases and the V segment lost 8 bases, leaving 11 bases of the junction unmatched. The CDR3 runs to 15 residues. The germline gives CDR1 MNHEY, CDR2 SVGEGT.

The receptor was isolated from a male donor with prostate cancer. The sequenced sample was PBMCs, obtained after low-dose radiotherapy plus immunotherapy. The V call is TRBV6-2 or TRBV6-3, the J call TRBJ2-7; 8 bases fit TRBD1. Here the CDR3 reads CASLSGTGPTYEQYF. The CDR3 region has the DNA TGTGCCAGCCTTTCCGGGACAGGCCCCACCTACGAGCAGTACTTC.